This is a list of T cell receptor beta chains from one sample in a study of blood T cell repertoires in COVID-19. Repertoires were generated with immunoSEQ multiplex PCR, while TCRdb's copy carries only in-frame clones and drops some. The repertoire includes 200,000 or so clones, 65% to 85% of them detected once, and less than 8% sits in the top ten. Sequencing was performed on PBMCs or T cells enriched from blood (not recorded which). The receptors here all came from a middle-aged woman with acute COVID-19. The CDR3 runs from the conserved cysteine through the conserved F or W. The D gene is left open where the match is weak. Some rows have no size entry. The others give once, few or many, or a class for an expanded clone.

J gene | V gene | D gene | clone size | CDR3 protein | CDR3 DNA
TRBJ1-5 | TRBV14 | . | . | CASSQGFNQPQHF | TGTGCCAGCAGCCAGGGCTTCAATCAGCCCCAGCATTTT
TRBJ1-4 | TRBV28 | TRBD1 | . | CASSLTGGTNEKLFF | TGTGCCAGCAGTTTGACAGGGGGCACTAATGAAAAACTGTTTTTT
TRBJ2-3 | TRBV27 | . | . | CASRRGTDTQYF | TGTGCCAGCAGGCGGGGCACAGATACGCAGTATTTT
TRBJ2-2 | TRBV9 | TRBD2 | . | CASSIGTSGFGGELFF | TGTGCCAGCAGCATTGGGACTAGCGGTTTCGGCGGGGAGCTGTTTTTT
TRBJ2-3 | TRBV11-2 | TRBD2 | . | CASSSPSNGGTSGGFTQYF | TGTGCCAGCAGCTCGCCATCTAACGGAGGGACTAGCGGGGGCTTCACGCAGTATTTT
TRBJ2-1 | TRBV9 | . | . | CASSAPVLSNEQFF | TGTGCCAGCAGCGCCCCGGTACTAAGCAATGAGCAGTTCTTC
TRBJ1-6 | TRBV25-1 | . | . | CASSHSSYNSPLHF | TGTGCCAGCAGTCACAGCTCCTATAATTCACCCCTCCACTTT
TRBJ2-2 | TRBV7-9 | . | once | CASSSSSPAGELFF | TGTGCCAGCAGCTCGAGCTCCCCCGCCGGGGAGCTGTTTTTT
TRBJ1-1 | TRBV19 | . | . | CASSPPVIRRLNTEAFF | TGTGCCAGTAGTCCTCCAGTGATCCGGCGGTTGAACACTGAAGCTTTCTTT
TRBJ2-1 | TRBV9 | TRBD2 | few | CASSVPPGLAGDNEQFF | TGTGCCAGCAGCGTACCCCCGGGACTAGCGGGAGACAATGAGCAGTTCTTC
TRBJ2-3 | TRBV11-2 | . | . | CASSLNTLSTDTQYF | TGTGCCAGCAGCTTAAATACCCTAAGCACAGATACGCAGTATTTT
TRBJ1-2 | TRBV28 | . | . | CASSLEGAPKNGYTF | TGTGCCAGCAGTTTGGAAGGGGCTCCAAAGAATGGCTACACCTTC
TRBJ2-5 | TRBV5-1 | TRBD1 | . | CASSAGTEETQYF | TGCGCCAGCAGTGCCGGGACAGAAGAGACCCAGTACTTC
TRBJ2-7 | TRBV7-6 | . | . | CASSKGEGLYEQYF | TGTGCCAGCAGCAAGGGGGAGGGGCTTTACGAGCAGTACTTC
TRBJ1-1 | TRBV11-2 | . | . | CASSSGGGPMNTEAFF | TGTGCCAGCAGCTCGGGGGGGGGCCCGATGAACACTGAAGCTTTCTTT
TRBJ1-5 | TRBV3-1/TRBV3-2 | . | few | CASSQDLGGVGNQPQHF | TGTGCCAGCAGCCAAGATCTGGGAGGGGTAGGCAATCAGCCCCAGCATTTT
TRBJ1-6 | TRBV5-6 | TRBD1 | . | CASSPTGPFSPLHF | TGTGCCAGCAGCCCGACAGGGCCTTTTTCACCCCTCCACTTT
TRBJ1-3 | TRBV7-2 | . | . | CASSLTGHGNTIYF | TGTGCCAGCAGCCTCACAGGGCACGGAAACACCATATATTTT
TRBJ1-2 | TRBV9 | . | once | CASTRGGNKGYTF | TGTGCCAGCACCCGCGGGGGGAATAAAGGCTACACCTTC
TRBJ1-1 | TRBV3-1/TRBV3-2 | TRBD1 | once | CASSRAGGYTEAFF | TGTGCCAGCAGCCGGGCAGGGGGTTACACTGAAGCTTTCTTT
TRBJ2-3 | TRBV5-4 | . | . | CASSLAVSRGGISTDTQYF | TGTGCCAGCAGCTTGGCGGTGTCTAGGGGGGGGATCAGCACAGATACGCAGTATTTT
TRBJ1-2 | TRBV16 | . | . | CASSQSTVALGGYTF | TGTGCCAGCAGCCAATCCACAGTGGCGCTCGGCGGCTACACCTTC
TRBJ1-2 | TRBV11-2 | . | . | CASSQTGVGGYTF | TGTGCCAGCAGCCAGACGGGGGTTGGAGGCTACACCTTC
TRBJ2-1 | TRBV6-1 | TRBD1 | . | CASSDIGGQVEVGDEQFF | TGTGCCAGCAGTGACATAGGGGGACAGGTTGAGGTAGGGGATGAGCAGTTCTTC
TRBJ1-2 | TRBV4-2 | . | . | CASSQEAQAPYGYTF | TGTGCCAGCAGCCAAGAGGCACAGGCCCCGTATGGCTACACCTTC
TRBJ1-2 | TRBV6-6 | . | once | CASSYAGQPRGYTF | TGTGCCAGCAGTTACGCCGGACAACCTCGGGGCTACACCTTC
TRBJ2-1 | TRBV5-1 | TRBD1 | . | CASSHIDRGLNEQFF | TGCGCCAGCAGCCATATAGACAGGGGGCTCAATGAGCAGTTCTTC
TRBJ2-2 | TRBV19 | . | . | CEGGRSTGELFF | TGTGAGGGAGGTCGGAGCACCGGGGAGCTGTTTTTT
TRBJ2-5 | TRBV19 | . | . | CASSLARQETQYF | TGTGCCAGTAGTTTAGCCCGGCAAGAGACCCAGTACTTC
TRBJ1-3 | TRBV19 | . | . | CASKSTSSGNTIYF | TGTGCCAGTAAGTCGACAAGCTCTGGAAACACCATATATTTT
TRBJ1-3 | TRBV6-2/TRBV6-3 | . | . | CASSSTGNGNTIYF | TGTGCCAGCAGTTCCACAGGGAACGGAAACACCATATATTTT